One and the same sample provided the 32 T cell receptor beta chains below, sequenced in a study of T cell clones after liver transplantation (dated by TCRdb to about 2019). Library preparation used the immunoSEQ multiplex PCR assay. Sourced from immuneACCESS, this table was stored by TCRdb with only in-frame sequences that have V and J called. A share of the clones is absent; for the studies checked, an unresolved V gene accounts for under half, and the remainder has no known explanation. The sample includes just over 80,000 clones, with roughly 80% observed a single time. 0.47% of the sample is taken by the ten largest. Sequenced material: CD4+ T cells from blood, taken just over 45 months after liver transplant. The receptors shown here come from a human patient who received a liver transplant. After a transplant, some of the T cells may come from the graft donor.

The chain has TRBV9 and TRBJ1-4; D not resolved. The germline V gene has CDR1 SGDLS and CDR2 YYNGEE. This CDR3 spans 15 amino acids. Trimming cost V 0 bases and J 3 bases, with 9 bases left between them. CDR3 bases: TGTGCCAGCAGCGTAGAGGGATGGGCTAATGAAAAACTGTTTTTT. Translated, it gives CASSVEGWANEKLFF.

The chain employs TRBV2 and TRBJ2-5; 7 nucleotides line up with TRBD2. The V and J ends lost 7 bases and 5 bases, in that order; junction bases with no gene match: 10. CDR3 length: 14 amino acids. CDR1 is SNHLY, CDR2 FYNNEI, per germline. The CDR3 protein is CASIGAVGGETQYF. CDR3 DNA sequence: TGTGCCAGCATTGGGGCGGTCGGGGGGGAGACCCAGTACTTC.

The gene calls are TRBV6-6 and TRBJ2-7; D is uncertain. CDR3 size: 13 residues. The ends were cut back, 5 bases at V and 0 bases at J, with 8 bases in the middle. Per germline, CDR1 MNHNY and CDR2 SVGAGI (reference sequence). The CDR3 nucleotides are TGTGCCAGCAGTGCCCTGCCCTCCTACGAGCAGTACTTC. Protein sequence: CASSALPSYEQYF.

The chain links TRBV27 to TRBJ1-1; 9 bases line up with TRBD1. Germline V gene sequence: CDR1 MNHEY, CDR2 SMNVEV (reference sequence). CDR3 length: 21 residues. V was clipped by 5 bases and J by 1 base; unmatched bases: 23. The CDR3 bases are TGTGCCAGCAGTGTAGCGCAAAAAATTGTCCCGGGACAGGGCCCGAACACTGAAGCTTTCTTT. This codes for CASSVAQKIVPGQGPNTEAFF.

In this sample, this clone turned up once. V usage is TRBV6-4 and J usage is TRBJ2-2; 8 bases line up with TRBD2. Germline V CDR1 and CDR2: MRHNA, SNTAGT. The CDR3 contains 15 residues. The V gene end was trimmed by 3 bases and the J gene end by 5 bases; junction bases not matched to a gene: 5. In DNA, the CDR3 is TGTGCCAGCAGTGAGGGTAGCGGGAAAACCGGGGAGCTGTTTTTT. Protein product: CASSEGSGKTGELFF.

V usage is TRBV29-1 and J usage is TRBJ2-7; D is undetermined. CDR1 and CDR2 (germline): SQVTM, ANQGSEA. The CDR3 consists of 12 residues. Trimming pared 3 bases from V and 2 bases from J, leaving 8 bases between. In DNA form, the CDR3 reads TGCAGCGTTGATGACGGCACCTACGAGCAGTACTTC. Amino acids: CSVDDGTYEQYF.

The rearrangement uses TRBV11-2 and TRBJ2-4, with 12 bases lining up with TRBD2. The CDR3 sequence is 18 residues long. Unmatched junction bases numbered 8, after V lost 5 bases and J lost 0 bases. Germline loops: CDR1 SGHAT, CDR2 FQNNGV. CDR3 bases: TGTGCCAGCAGCAGGCGACTAGCGGGGGAAATAGCCAAAAACATTCAGTACTTC. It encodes CASSRRLAGEIAKNIQYF.

The CDR3 nucleotides are TGTGCCAGCAGTTCACCGCCGGGACTCACTCCGAATGAGCAGTTCTTC. Amino acid sequence: CASSSPPGLTPNEQFF. The genes are TRBV28 and TRBJ2-1, with D perhaps matching TRBD2 (6 bases). Trimming cost V 4 bases and J 7 bases, with 20 bases left between them. CDR1 MDHEN and CDR2 SYDVKM come from the germline V gene. This CDR3 has 16 residues.

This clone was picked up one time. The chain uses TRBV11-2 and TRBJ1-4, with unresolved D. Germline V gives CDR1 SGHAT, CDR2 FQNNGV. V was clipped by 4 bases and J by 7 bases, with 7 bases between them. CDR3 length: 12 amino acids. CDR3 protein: CASSSAREKLFF. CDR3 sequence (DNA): TGTGCCAGCAGCTCCGCTCGTGAAAAACTGTTTTTT.

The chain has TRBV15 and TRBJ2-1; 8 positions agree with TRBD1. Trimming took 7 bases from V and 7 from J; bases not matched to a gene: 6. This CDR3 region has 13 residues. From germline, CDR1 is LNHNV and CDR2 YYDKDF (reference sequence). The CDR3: CATNAWTGNEQFF. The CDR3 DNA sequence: TGTGCCACCAATGCCTGGACAGGGAATGAGCAGTTCTTC.

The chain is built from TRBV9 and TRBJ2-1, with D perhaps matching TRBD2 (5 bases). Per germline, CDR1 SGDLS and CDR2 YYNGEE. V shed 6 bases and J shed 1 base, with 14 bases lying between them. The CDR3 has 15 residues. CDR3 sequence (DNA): TGTGCCAGCAACCCTGCCGGGGATTCCTACAATGAGCAGTTCTTC. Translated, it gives CASNPAGDSYNEQFF.

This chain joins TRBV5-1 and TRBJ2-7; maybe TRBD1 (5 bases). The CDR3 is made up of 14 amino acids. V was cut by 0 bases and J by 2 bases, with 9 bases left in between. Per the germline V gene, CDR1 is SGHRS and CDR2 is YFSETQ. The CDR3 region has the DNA TGCGCCAGCAGCTTGGCCGGCAGGGCCTACGAGCAGTACTTC. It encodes CASSLAGRAYEQYF.

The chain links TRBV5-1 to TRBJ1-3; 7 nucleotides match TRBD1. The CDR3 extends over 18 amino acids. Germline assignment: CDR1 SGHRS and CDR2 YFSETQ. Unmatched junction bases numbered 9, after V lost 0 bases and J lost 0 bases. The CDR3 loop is CASSLGQGERYSGNTIYF. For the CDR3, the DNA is TGCGCCAGCAGCTTGGGGCAGGGGGAAAGATACTCTGGAAACACCATATATTTT.

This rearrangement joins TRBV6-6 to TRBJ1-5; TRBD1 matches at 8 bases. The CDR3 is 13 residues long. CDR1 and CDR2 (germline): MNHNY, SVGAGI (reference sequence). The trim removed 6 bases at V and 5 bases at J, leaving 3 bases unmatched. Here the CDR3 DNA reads TGTGCCAGCAGCTCAGGGGGCTATCAGCCCCAGCATTTT. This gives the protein CASSSGGYQPQHF.

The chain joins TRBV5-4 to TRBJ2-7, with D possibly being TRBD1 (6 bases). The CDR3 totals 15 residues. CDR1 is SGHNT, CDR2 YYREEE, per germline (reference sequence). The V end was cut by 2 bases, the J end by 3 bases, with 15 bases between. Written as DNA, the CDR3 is TGTGCCAGCAGCTTCGGGACAACAACCTTCTACGAGCAGTACTTC. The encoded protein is CASSFGTTTFYEQYF.

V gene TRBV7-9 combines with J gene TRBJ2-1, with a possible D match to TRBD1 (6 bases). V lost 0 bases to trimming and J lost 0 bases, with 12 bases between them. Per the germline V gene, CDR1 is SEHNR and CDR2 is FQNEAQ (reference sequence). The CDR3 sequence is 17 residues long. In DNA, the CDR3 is TGTGCCAGCAGCTTAGCTTTGGGGGCCAGCTCCTACAATGAGCAGTTCTTC. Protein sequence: CASSLALGASSYNEQFF.

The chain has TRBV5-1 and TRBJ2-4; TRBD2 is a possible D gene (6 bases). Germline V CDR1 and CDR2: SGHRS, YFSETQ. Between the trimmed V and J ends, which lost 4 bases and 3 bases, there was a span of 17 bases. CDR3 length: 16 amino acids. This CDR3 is CASSPGEVQGKNIQYF. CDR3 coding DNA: TGCGCCAGCAGCCCGGGGGAGGTTCAAGGCAAAAACATTCAGTACTTC.

The CDR3 nucleotides are TGTGCCAGCAGCCCTCGAAACACCGGGGAGCTGTTTTTT. It yields the protein CASSPRNTGELFF. V gene TRBV7-3 combines with J gene TRBJ2-2; D not resolved. From germline, CDR1 is SGHTA and CDR2 FQGTGA. CDR3 length: 13 amino acids. The V end was cut by 5 bases, the J end by 2 bases, with 6 bases between.

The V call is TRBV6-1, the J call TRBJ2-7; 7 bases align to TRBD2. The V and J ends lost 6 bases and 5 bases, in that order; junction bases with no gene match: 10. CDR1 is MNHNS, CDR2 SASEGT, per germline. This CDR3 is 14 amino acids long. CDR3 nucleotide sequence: TGTGCCAGCAGGCCTTTTGCGGGAGTTAACGAGCAGTACTTC. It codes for CASRPFAGVNEQYF.

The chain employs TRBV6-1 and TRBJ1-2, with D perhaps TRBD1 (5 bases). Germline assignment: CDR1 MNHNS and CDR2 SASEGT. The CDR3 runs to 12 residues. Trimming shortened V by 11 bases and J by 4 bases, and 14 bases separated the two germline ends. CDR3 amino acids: CAGGRGGYGYTF. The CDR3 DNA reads TGTGCCGGGGGACGGGGTGGCTATGGCTACACCTTC.

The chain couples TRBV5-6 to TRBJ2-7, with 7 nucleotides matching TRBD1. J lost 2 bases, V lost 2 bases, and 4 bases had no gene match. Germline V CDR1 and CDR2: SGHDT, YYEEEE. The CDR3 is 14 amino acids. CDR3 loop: CASSLTGTAYEQYF. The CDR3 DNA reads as TGTGCCAGCAGCTTAACCGGGACAGCCTACGAGCAGTACTTC.

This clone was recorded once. The CDR3 coding sequence is TGTGCCAGCAGCTCCCCGGGCAGCTTTTACTCTGGAAACACCATATATTTT. Amino acids: CASSSPGSFYSGNTIYF. This chain connects TRBV7-2 to TRBJ1-3; D is unclear. The CDR3 runs 17 residues. Trimming removed 4 bases from V and 0 bases from J, with 16 bases in between. Germline CDR1 SGHTA, CDR2 FQGNSA.

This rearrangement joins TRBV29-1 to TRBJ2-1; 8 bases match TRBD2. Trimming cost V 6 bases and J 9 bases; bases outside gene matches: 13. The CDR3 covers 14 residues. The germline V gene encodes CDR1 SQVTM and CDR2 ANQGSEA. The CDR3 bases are TGCAGCGTCCAAGGCAGCGGGAGTGGTATTGAGCAGTTCTTC. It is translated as CSVQGSGSGIEQFF.

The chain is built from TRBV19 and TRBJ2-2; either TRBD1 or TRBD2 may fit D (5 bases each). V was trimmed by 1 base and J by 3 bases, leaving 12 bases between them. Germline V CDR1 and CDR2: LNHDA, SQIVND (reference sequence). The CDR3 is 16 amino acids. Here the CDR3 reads CASSIGEGSYTGELFF. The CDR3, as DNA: TGTGCCAGTAGTATAGGAGAGGGGAGTTACACCGGGGAGCTGTTTTTT.

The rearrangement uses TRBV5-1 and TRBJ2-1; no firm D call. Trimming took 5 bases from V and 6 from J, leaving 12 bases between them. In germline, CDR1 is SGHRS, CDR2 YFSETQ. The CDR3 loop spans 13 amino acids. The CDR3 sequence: CASSIPGGNEQFF. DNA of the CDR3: TGCGCCAGCAGTATCCCCGGTGGCAATGAGCAGTTCTTC.

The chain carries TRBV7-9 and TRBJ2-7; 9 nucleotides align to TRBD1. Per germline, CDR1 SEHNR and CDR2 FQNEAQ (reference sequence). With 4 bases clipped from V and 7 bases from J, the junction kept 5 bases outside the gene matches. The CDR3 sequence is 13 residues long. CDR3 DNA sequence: TGTGCCAGCAGCTCCGGGACAGGGAAAGAGCAGTACTTC. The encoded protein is CASSSGTGKEQYF.

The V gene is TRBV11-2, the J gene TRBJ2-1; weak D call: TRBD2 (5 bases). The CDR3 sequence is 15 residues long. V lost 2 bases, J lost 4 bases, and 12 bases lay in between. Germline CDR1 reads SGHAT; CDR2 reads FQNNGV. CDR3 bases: TGTGCCAGCAGCTTATCCGGGGTAGGGTACAATGAGCAGTTCTTC. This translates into CASSLSGVGYNEQFF.

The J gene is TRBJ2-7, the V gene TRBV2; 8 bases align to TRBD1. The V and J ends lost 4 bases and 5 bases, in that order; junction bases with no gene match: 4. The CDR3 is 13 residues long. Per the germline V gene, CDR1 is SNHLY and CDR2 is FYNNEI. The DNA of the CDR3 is TGTGCCAGCAGTGCTCACAGGGGGAACGAGCAGTACTTC. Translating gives CASSAHRGNEQYF.

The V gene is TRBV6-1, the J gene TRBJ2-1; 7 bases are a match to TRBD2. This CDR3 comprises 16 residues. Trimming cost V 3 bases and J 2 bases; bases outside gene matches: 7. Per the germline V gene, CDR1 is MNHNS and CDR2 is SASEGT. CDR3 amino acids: CASSDRIAGTYNEQFF. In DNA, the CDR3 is TGTGCCAGCAGTGACCGTATAGCGGGCACCTACAATGAGCAGTTCTTC.

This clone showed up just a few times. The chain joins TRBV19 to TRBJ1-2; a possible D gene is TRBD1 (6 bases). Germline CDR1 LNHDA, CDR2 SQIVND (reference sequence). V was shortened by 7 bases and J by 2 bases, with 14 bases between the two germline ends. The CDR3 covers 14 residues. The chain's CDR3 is CASTYTGRNYGYTF. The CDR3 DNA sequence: TGTGCCAGTACTTATACAGGGAGAAACTATGGCTACACCTTC.

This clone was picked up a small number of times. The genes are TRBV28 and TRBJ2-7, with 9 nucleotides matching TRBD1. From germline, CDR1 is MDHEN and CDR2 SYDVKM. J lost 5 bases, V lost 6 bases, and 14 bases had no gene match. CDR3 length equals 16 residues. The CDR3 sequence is CASRDRLLDRGDEQYF. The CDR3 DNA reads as TGTGCCAGCAGAGACCGCCTTTTGGACAGGGGCGACGAGCAGTACTTC.

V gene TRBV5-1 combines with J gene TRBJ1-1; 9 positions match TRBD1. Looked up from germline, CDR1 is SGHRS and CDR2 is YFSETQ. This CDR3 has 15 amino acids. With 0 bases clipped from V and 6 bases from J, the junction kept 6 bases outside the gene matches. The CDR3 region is CASSLGTGERPEAFF. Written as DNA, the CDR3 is TGCGCCAGCAGCTTGGGGACAGGGGAGAGGCCTGAAGCTTTCTTT.